The clone carrying this T cell receptor beta chain was observed a few times. The record originates from a study of human T cells and chemical hapten exposure. Germline loops: CDR1 SGDLS, CDR2 YYNGEE. Trimming took 0 bases from V and 9 from J; bases not matched to a gene: 17. This CDR3 spans 19 amino acids. Sample time point: patch test 2, 6 weeks after DPC sensitization. The treatment was: therapeutic diphenylcyclopropenone sensitization with weekly scalp DPC. One entry per CDR3 protein results from TCRdb running MiXCR on the RACE reads. The sample has a few hundred thousand distinct CDR3 sequences, 6% to 7% seen once; the top ten hold over 5.5%.

The sequence derives from a woman aged 18-30 years with alopecia areata. Some clones in this sample may be carry-over from other donors' samples. The rearrangement joins TRBV9 to TRBJ2-1; 11 bases align to TRBD2. The source material was whole blood, sampled in connection with sensitization to the hapten diphenylcyclopropenone (DPC). CDR3 region: CASSVDPAIAGGRFSEQFF. The CDR3 nucleotides read TGTGCCAGCAGCGTAGATCCCGCGATAGCGGGGGGGCGGTTCTCTGAGCAGTTCTTC.